This section outlines one T cell receptor (beta chain) sequence together with its context. What it binds is not known. The data belong to a study of blood T cells in healthy people across ages. General study results and limits: Aged donors had fewer naive CD4+ cells and lower diversity than long-lived donors.

Using a J-beta primer mix together with a sample-barcoded 5' primer, a second PCR was run for about 6 to 11 cycles. Every molecule of cDNA carried a tag from a template-switch adaptor with 12 random nucleotides. TCRdb ran MiXCR on the 5' RACE reads and lists one entry per CDR3 protein. The table lists hundreds of thousands of distinct CDR3 sequences, 58% of them singletons. The CDR3 length is 15 residues. V lost 4 bases and J lost 6; bases outside the gene matches: 8. CDR1 and CDR2 from the germline V gene are SGHRS and YFSETQ. The TCR was taken from a man between 25 and 39 years old in good health. The source material was blood. The rearrangement joins TRBV5-1 to TRBJ2-1, with 9 bases identical to TRBD2. In DNA form, the CDR3 reads TGCGCCAGCAGCCCTAGCGGGGATCTGCCCAATGAGCAGTTCTTC. Its protein is CASSPSGDLPNEQFF.